This T cell receptor (beta chain) was profiled in a study of Ad26.COV2.S vaccination and SARS-CoV-2 variants. On the study more broadly: Ad26.COV2.S shots went into the muscle once or twice, 56 days apart. Study-wide findings and caveats: Spike-specific TCR breadth in vaccine recipients exceeded that seen in placebo recipients. Substantial response breadth was reportedly seen for spike-specific CD8+ and CD4+ T cells after vaccination.

Treatment given: 19 received Ad26.COV2.S at low or high dose, single or two shots; roughly 5 received placebo; per-sample allocation not given. The samples date from day 63 after the first vaccine or placebo injection. Boston supplied an adult donor aged 18-55 years. TCRdb's copy holds only in-frame clones and misses some; the assay was immunoSEQ multiplex PCR. The repertoire has roughly 420,000 clones, 88% of them found once; the top ten carry less than 4.5%. CDR1 and CDR2 (germline): MNHNS, SASEGT. This CDR3 comprises 16 residues. The J segment lost 5 bases and the V segment lost 0 bases, leaving 8 bases of the junction unmatched. A remark on this clone: Its antigen remains unidentified.

The sequenced sample was peripheral blood, obtained in a trial of Ad26.COV2.S vaccine versus placebo. The genes are TRBV6-1 and TRBJ1-2; the match to TRBD1 covers 8 bases. The origin of this receptor is a person aged 18-60 years who received the Ad26.COV2.S COVID-19 vaccine or a placebo. The chain's CDR3 is CASSEALQGAGYGYTF. The CDR3 DNA reads as TGTGCCAGCAGTGAAGCGCTTCAGGGGGCGGGGTATGGCTACACCTTC.